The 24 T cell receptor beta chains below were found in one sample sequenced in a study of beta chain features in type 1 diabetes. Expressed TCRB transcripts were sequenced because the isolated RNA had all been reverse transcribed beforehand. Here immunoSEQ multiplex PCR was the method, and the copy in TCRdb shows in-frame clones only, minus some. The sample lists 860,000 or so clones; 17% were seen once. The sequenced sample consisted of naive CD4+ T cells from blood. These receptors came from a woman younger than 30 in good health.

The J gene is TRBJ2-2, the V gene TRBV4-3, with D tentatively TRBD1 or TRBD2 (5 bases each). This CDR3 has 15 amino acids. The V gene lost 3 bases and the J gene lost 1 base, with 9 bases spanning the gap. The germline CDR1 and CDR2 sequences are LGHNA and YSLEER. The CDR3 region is CASSHGALNTGELFF. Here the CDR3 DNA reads TGCGCCAGCAGCCACGGGGCTTTGAACACCGGGGAGCTGTTTTTT.

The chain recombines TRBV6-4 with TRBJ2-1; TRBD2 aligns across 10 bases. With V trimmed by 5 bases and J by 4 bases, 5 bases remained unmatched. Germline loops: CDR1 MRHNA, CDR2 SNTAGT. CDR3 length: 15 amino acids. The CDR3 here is CASSKREGLYNEQFF. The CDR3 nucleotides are TGTGCCAGCAGTAAGCGGGAGGGCCTGTACAATGAGCAGTTCTTC.

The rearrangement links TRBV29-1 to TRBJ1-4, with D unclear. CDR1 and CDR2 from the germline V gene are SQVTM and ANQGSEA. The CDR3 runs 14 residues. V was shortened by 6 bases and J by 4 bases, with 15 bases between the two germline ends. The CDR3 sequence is CSVAGTTLNEKLFF. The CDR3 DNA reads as TGCAGCGTGGCCGGTACCACCCTTAATGAAAAACTGTTTTTT.

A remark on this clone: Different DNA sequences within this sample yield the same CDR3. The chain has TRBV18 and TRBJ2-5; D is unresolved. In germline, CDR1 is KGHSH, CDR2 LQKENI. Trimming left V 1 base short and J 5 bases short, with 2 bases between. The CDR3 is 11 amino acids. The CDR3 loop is CASSPRETQYF. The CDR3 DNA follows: TGTGCCAGCTCACCACGTGAGACCCAGTACTTC.

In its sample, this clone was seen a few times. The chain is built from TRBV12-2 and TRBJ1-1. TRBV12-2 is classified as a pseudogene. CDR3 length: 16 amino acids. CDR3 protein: CASRLALGRENTEAFF. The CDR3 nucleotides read TGTGCAAGTCGCTTAGCGCTAGGGCGGGAGAACACTGAAGCTTTCTTT.

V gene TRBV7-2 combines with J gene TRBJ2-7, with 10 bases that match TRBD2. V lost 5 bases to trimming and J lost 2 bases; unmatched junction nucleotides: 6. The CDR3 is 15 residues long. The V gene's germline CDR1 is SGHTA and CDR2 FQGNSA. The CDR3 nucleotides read TGTGCCAGCAGCCCTCTAGCGGGAGTAGCCTACGAGCAGTACTTC. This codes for CASSPLAGVAYEQYF.

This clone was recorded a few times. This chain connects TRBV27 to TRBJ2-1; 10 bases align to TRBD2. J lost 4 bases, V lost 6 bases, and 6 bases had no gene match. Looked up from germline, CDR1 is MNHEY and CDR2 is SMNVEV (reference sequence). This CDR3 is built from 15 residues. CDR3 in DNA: TGTGCCAGCAGCCGTGGACTAGCGGATTACAATGAGCAGTTCTTC. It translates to CASSRGLADYNEQFF.

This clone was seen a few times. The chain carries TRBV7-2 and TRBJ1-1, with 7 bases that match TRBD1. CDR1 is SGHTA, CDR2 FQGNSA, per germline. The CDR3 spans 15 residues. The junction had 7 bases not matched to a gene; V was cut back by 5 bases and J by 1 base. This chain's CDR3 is CASSVRQGPNTEAFF. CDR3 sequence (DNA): TGTGCCAGCAGCGTAAGACAGGGCCCGAACACTGAAGCTTTCTTT.

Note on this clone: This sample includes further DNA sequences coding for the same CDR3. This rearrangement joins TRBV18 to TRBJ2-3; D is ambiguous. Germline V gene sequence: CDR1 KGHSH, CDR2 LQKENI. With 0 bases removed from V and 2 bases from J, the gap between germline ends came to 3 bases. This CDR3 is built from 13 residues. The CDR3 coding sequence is TGTGCCAGCTCACCACCTCCCACAGATACGCAGTATTTT. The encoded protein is CASSPPPTDTQYF. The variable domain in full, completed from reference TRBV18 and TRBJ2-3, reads NAGVMQNPRHLVRRRGQEARLRCSPMKGHSHVYWYRQLPEEGLKFMVYLQKENIIDESGMPKERFSAEFPKEGPSILRIQQVVRGDSAAYFCASSPPPTDTQYFGPGTRLTVL.

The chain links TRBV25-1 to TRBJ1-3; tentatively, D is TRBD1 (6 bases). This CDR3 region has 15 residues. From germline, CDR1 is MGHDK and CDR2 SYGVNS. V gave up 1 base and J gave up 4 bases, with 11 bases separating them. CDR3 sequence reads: CASSESGAGGNTIYF. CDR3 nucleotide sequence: TGTGCCAGCAGTGAATCAGGGGCCGGAGGAAACACCATATATTTT.

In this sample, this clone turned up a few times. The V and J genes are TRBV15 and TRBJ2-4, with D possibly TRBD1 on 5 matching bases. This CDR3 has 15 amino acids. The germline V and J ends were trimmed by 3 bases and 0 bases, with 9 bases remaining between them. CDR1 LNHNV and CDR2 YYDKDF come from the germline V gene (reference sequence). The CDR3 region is CATSSHRLAKNIQYF. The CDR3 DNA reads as TGTGCCACCAGCAGTCACAGGCTAGCCAAAAACATTCAGTACTTC.

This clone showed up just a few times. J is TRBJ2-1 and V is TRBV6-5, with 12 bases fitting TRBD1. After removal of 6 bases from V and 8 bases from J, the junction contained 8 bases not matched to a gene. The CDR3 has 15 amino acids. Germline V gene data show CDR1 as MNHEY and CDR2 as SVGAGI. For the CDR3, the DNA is TGTGCCAGCAGAGCCCCGGGACAGGGGGCTTATGAGCAGTTCTTC. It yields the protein CASRAPGQGAYEQFF.

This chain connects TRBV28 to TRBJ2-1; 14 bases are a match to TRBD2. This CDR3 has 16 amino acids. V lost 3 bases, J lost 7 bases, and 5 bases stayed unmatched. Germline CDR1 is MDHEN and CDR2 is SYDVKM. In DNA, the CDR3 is TGTGCCAGCAGTTTCACCGGGACTAGCGGGAGAAATGAGCAGTTCTTC. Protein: CASSFTGTSGRNEQFF.

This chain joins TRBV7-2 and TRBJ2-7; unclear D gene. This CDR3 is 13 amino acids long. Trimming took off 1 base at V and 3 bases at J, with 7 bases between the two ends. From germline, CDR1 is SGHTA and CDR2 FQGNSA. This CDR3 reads CASSLDTDYEQYF. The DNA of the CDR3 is TGTGCCAGCAGCTTAGACACAGACTACGAGCAGTACTTC.

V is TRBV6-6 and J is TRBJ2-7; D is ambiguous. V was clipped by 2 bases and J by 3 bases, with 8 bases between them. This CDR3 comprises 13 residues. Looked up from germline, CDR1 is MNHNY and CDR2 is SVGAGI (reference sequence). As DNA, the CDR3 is TGTGCCAGCAGTTACCTACAACGCTACGAGCAGTACTTC. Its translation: CASSYLQRYEQYF.

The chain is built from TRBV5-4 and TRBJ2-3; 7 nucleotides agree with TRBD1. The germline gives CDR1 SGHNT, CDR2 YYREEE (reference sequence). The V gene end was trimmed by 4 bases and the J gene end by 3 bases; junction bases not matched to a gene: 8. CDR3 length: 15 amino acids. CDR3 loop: CASSDRVIGTDTQYF. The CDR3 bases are TGTGCCAGCAGCGACAGGGTAATAGGGACAGATACGCAGTATTTT.

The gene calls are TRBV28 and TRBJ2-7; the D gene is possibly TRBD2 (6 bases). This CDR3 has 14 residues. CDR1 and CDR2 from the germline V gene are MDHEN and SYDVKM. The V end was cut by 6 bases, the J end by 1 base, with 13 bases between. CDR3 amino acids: CASSTGGFSYEQYF. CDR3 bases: TGTGCCAGCAGCACTGGGGGGTTTTCCTACGAGCAGTACTTC.

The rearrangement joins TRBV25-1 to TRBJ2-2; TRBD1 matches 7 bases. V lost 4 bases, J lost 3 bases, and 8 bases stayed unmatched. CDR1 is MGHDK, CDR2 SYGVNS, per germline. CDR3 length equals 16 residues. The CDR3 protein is CASSGRWTGDTGELFF. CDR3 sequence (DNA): TGTGCCAGCAGTGGCCGATGGACAGGAGACACCGGGGAGCTGTTTTTT.

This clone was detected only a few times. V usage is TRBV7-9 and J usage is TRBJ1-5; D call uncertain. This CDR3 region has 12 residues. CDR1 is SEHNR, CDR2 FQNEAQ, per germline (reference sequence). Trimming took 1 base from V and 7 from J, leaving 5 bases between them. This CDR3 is CASSLGRQPQHF. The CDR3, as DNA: TGTGCCAGCAGCTTAGGGCGGCAGCCCCAGCATTTT. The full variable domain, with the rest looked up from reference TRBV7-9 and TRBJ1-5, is DTGVSQNPRHKITKRGQNVTFRCDPISEHNRLYWYRQTLGQGPEFLTYFQNEAQLEKSRLLSDRFSAERPKGSFSTLEIQRTEQGDSAMYLCASSLGRQPQHFGDGTRLSIL.

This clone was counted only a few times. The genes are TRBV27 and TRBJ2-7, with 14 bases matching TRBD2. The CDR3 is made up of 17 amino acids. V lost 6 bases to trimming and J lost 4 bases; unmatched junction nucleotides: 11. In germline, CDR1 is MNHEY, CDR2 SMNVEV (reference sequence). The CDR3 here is CASRGLAGARWSYEQYF. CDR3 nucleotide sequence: TGTGCCAGCAGGGGACTAGCGGGAGCCCGGTGGTCTTACGAGCAGTACTTC.

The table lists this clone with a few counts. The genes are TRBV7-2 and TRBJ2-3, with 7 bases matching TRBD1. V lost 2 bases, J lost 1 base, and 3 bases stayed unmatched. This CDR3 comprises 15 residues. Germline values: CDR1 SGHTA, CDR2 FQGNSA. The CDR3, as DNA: TGTGCCAGCAGCTTACAAGGGGGCCGCACAGATACGCAGTATTTT. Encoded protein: CASSLQGGRTDTQYF.

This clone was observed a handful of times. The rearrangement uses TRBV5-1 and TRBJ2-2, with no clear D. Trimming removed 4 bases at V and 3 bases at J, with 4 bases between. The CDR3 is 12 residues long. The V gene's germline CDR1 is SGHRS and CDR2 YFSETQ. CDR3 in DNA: TGCGCCAGCAGCGAGGACACCGGGGAGCTGTTTTTT. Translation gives CASSEDTGELFF.

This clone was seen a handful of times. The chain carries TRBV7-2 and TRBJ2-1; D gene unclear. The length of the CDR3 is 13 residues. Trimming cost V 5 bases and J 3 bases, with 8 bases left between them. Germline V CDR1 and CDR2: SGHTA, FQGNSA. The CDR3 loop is CASSRTNYNEQFF. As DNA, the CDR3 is TGTGCCAGCAGCCGGACGAACTACAATGAGCAGTTCTTC.

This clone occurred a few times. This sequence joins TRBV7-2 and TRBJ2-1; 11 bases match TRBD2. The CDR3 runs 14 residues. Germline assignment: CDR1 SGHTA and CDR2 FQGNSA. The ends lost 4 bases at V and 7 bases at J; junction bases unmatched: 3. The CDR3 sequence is CASSYTSGSNEQFF. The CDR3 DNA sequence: TGTGCCAGCAGCTATACTAGCGGGAGTAATGAGCAGTTCTTC.